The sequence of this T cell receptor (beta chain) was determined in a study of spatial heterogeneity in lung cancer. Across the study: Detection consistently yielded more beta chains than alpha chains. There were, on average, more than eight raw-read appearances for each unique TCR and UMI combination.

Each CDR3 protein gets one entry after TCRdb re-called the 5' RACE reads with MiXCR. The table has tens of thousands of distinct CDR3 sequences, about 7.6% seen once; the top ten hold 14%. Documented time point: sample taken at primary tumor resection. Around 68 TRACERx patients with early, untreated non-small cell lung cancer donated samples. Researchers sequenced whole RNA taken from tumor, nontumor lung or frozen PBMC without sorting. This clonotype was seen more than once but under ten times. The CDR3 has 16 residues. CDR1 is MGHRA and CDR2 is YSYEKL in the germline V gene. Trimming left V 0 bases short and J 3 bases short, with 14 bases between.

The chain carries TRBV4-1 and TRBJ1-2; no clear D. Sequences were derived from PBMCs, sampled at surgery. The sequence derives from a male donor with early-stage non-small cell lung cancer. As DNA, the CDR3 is TGCGCCAGCAGCCAAGATCCCGGATGGGCGGACTATGGCTACACCTTC. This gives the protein CASSQDPGWADYGYTF.